This T cell receptor beta chain was documented in a study of blood T cell repertoires in COVID-19. The wider study: COVID-19 samples, acute and convalescent, were from the United States, Italy and Spain.

Repertoires were generated with immunoSEQ multiplex PCR, while TCRdb's copy carries only in-frame clones and drops some. The sample holds 250,000 to 400,000 clones; approximately 88% are singletons and the top ten take 1.5% to 2%. Trimming removed 6 bases from V and 6 bases from J; junction bases left unmatched: 3. The CDR3 covers 12 residues. The Seattle site enrolled patients during active infection and followed them longitudinally. This TCR was recovered from a woman in her twenties or thirties with COVID-19, enrolled during active disease. The chain uses TRBV12-3 or TRBV12-4 and TRBJ1-2, with 8 bases aligning to TRBD1. Material: peripheral blood. CDR3 nucleotide sequence: TGTGCCAGCAGGCCAGGGGGCGATGGCTACACCTTC. This codes for CASRPGGDGYTF.